The 23 T cell receptor beta chains reported below all come from one sample, sequenced in a study of T cells in localized non-small cell lung cancer. TCRdb's copy holds only in-frame clones and misses some; the assay was immunoSEQ multiplex PCR. Among around 28,000 clones, 85% to 95% were seen once, and the ten largest hold around 0.73%. Sequences were derived from peripheral blood, sampled before any cancer treatment. The source of these receptors is a woman aged 40-70 years with stage I lung adenocarcinoma.

V is TRBV28 and J is TRBJ1-3; D unclear. CDR3 size: 13 residues. Trimming left V 6 bases short and J 2 bases short, with 8 bases between. The germline gives CDR1 MDHEN, CDR2 SYDVKM. In DNA form, the CDR3 reads TGTGCCAGCAGCATCCTACCTGGAAACACCATATATTTT. As protein: CASSILPGNTIYF.

This rearrangement joins TRBV7-2 to TRBJ2-7; the match to TRBD2 covers 12 bases. Looked up from germline, CDR1 is SGHTA and CDR2 is FQGNSA. With 8 bases clipped from V and 4 bases from J, the junction kept 6 bases outside the gene matches. The CDR3 consists of 14 residues. The DNA for the CDR3 is TGTGCCAGCCGACTAGCGGGAGAAAGGTACGAGCAGTACTTC. It codes for CASRLAGERYEQYF.

The chain has TRBV5-1 and TRBJ1-1, with D tentatively TRBD1 (5 bases). CDR1 and CDR2 (germline): SGHRS, YFSETQ. This CDR3 is 16 amino acids long. V was trimmed by 4 bases and J by 5 bases, leaving 21 bases between them. CDR3 coding DNA: TGCGCCAGCAGCGAAGGGACGGGACTTCTCAAAACTGAAGCTTTCTTT. Translated: CASSEGTGLLKTEAFF. The full variable domain, in which reference TRBV5-1 and TRBJ1-1 provide the parts outside the CDR3, is KAGVTQTPRYLIKTRGQQVTLSCSPISGHRSVSWYQQTPGQGLQFLFEYFSETQRNKGNFPGRFSGRQFSNSRSEMNVSTLELGDSALYLCASSEGTGLLKTEAFFGQGTRLTVV.

The V and J genes are TRBV6-5 and TRBJ1-5; a possible D gene is TRBD1 (5 bases). V was cut by 0 bases and J by 4 bases, with 7 bases left in between. The germline gives CDR1 MNHEY, CDR2 SVGAGI. The CDR3 extends over 14 amino acids. The CDR3 bases are TGTGCCAGCAGTTACTCGGGGGTTAATCAGCCCCAGCATTTT. This codes for CASSYSGVNQPQHF.

This clone was counted once. The V and J genes are TRBV28 and TRBJ1-2; 11 bases map to TRBD1. The CDR3 sequence is 15 residues long. Unmatched junction bases numbered 10, after V lost 5 bases and J lost 8 bases. Germline CDR1 MDHEN, CDR2 SYDVKM. CDR3 nucleotides: TGTGCCAGCAGTCTCCGGGACAGGGGGGCCCGCGGCTACACCTTC. This codes for CASSLRDRGARGYTF.

The CDR3 reads CASSPGGPSHYGYTF. The CDR3 DNA is TGTGCCAGCAGCCCCGGCGGGCCCAGTCACTATGGCTACACCTTC. V gene TRBV11-2 combines with J gene TRBJ1-2, with unresolved D. Germline assignment: CDR1 SGHAT and CDR2 FQNNGV. V shed 5 bases and J shed 3 bases, with 16 bases lying between them. CDR3 length: 15 amino acids.

The chain joins TRBV7-9 to TRBJ2-7; D gene uncertain. Germline V gives CDR1 SEHNR, CDR2 FQNEAQ (reference sequence). The germline V and J ends were trimmed by 4 bases and 2 bases, with 18 bases remaining between them. The CDR3 has 16 residues. The CDR3 loop reads CASSSNRAPATYEQYF. The CDR3 DNA reads TGTGCCAGCAGCTCGAACCGGGCCCCCGCAACCTACGAGCAGTACTTC.

The chain combines TRBV5-1 with TRBJ1-2, with no clear D. The germline V gene has CDR1 SGHRS and CDR2 YFSETQ. The CDR3 covers 14 residues. The V end lost 2 bases, the J end lost 0 bases, and 8 bases lay between the germline ends. The CDR3, as DNA: TGCGCCAGCAGCTTTGAGAGGACTAACTATGGCTACACCTTC. Translation: CASSFERTNYGYTF.

This clone was seen a few times. The chain links TRBV14 to TRBJ2-7, with 8 bases fitting TRBD1. CDR1 is SGHDN, CDR2 FVKESK, per germline. CDR3 length: 14 amino acids. V gave up 4 bases and J gave up 6 bases; unmatched junction bases: 8. The DNA for the CDR3 is TGTGCCAGCAGCCTTCGACAGGGGTGGTCCGAGCAGTACTTC. Amino acid sequence: CASSLRQGWSEQYF.

The chain combines TRBV4-3 with TRBJ2-5; 8 bases match TRBD1. Unmatched junction bases numbered 10, after V lost 0 bases and J lost 4 bases. This CDR3 comprises 17 residues. Per germline, CDR1 LGHNA and CDR2 YSLEER. The CDR3 DNA is TGCGCCAGCAGCCAAGATCGGGCCAGGGGGCTGGGAGAGACCCAGTACTTC. It yields the protein CASSQDRARGLGETQYF.

V and J are TRBV19 and TRBJ2-1; D is possibly TRBD1 (5 bases). This CDR3 has 12 residues. Germline V gene sequence: CDR1 LNHDA, CDR2 SQIVND (reference sequence). The V gene lost 4 bases and the J gene lost 12 bases, with 13 bases spanning the gap. The CDR3 DNA reads TGTGCCAGTAGTAACCAGGGTCAAAGGCAGTTCTTC. It specifies CASSNQGQRQFF.

This clone was detected only once. DNA of the CDR3: TGTGCCAGTAGTATCCAGAACACAGATACGCAGTATTTT. Encoded protein: CASSIQNTDTQYF. J is TRBJ2-3 and V is TRBV19; D not resolved. The CDR3 sequence is 13 residues long. CDR1 and CDR2 (germline): LNHDA, SQIVND (reference sequence). V lost 3 bases and J lost 2, with 6 bases in between.

The count of this clone is one. This rearrangement joins TRBV27 to TRBJ1-2, with 10 bases lining up with TRBD1. The junction had 3 bases not matched to a gene; V was cut back by 6 bases and J by 2 bases. Germline assignment: CDR1 MNHEY and CDR2 SMNVEV (reference sequence). There are 14 residues in the CDR3. CDR3 bases: TGTGCCAGCAGGCGACAGGGGGCAAACTATGGCTACACCTTC. Translated, it gives CASRRQGANYGYTF.

The chain links TRBV6-5 to TRBJ2-3, with D uncertain. CDR3 length: 15 residues. Looked up from germline, CDR1 is MNHEY and CDR2 is SVGAGI. V lost 6 bases to trimming and J lost 2 bases, with 15 bases between them. CDR3 DNA: TGTGCCAGCAGACGTCAGAAACTATCCACAGATACGCAGTATTTT. This codes for CASRRQKLSTDTQYF.

The chain employs TRBV6-6 and TRBJ1-2; 8 bases agree with TRBD1. The trim removed 0 bases at V and 10 bases at J, leaving 7 bases unmatched. The CDR3 loop spans 14 amino acids. Germline V CDR1 and CDR2: MNHNY, SVGAGI (reference sequence). The CDR3 is CASSYSDRVGVYTF. As DNA, the CDR3 is TGTGCCAGCAGTTACTCGGACAGGGTGGGGGTCTACACCTTC.

V gene TRBV7-3 combines with J gene TRBJ2-1; D uncertain. CDR1 SGHTA and CDR2 FQGTGA come from the germline V gene. V was shortened by 2 bases and J by 4 bases, with 6 bases between the two germline ends. This CDR3 contains 13 residues. The CDR3: CASSLGLYNEQFF. The CDR3 DNA reads as TGTGCCAGCAGCTTAGGGCTTTACAATGAGCAGTTCTTC.

This clone has a single count. The chain employs TRBV7-2 and TRBJ2-5, with D unclear. Germline CDR1 and CDR2: SGHTA and FQGNSA. This CDR3 has 17 amino acids. Trimming pared 5 bases from V and 5 bases from J, leaving 24 bases between. The CDR3 protein is CASSPLSSVGTVETQYF. CDR3 nucleotide sequence: TGTGCCAGCAGCCCCCTTTCGTCGGTGGGCACCGTGGAGACCCAGTACTTC.

The rearrangement joins TRBV5-4 to TRBJ2-5; TRBD2 matches 11 bases. In germline, CDR1 is SGHNT, CDR2 YYREEE (reference sequence). This CDR3 region has 15 residues. Losses at the gene ends were 5 bases for V and 1 base for J; bases not matched to a gene: 4. The CDR3 spells CASRISGRVQETQYF. CDR3 sequence (DNA): TGTGCCAGCAGAATTAGCGGGAGGGTCCAAGAGACCCAGTACTTC.

V is TRBV7-6 and J is TRBJ2-5; possibly TRBD2 for D (6 bases). The germline CDR1 and CDR2 sequences are SGHVS and FNYEAQ. This CDR3 region has 13 residues. V lost 3 bases, J lost 3 bases, and 8 bases lay in between. CDR3 sequence (DNA): TGTGCCAGCAGCTTTGGGGGGAAAGAGACCCAGTACTTC. Translated: CASSFGGKETQYF.

This chain uses TRBV4-3 with TRBJ2-1; D might be TRBD2 (5 bases). Trimming took off 1 base at V and 0 bases at J, with 16 bases between the two ends. The V gene's germline CDR1 is LGHNA and CDR2 YSLEER. The CDR3 has 18 amino acids. The CDR3 protein is CASSQAPGWASSYNEQFF. The CDR3 DNA sequence: TGCGCCAGCAGCCAAGCCCCGGGATGGGCGAGCTCCTACAATGAGCAGTTCTTC.

The CDR3 sequence: CASSSGQENTGELFF. The CDR3 DNA is TGCGCCAGCAGCTCGGGACAGGAGAACACCGGGGAGCTGTTTTTT. The chain is built from TRBV5-1 and TRBJ2-2; 8 nucleotides line up with TRBD1. CDR3 length: 15 residues. With V trimmed by 3 bases and J by 1 base, 2 bases remained unmatched. Germline values: CDR1 SGHRS, CDR2 YFSETQ. The full variable domain, in which reference TRBV5-1 and TRBJ2-2 provide the parts outside the CDR3, is KAGVTQTPRYLIKTRGQQVTLSCSPISGHRSVSWYQQTPGQGLQFLFEYFSETQRNKGNFPGRFSGRQFSNSRSEMNVSTLELGDSALYLCASSSGQENTGELFFGEGSRLTVL.

This chain connects TRBV9 to TRBJ1-1; the D is unclear. The CDR3 length is 12 residues. Trimming left V 3 bases short and J 4 bases short, with 7 bases between. Germline V gene lookup returns CDR1 SGDLS and CDR2 YYNGEE. The CDR3 loop is CASSDSGTEAFF. For the CDR3, the DNA is TGTGCCAGCAGCGACAGTGGCACTGAAGCTTTCTTT.

This chain connects TRBV10-3 to TRBJ1-2; D gene ambiguous. Germline V gives CDR1 ENHRY, CDR2 SYGVKD. V was trimmed by 0 bases and J by 3 bases, leaving 5 bases between them. This CDR3 has 13 residues. This CDR3 is CAISESEYYGYTF. CDR3 in DNA: TGTGCCATCAGTGAGTCGGAATACTATGGCTACACCTTC.